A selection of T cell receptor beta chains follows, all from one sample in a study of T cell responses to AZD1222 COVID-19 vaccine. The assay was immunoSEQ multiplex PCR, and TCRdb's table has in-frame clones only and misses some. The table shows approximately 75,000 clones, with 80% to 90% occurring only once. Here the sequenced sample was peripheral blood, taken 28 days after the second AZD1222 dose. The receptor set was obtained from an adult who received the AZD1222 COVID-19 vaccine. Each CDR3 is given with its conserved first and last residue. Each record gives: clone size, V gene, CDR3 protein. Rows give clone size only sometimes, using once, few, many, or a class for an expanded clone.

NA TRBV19 CASSIVVGGSEQFF
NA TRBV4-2 CASSQRGGEAGNQPQHF
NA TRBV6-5 CASQQGAYGYTF
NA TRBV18 CASSPTASYEQYF
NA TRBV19 CATRDGDSNQPQHF
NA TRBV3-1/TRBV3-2 CASTCNRTSYGYTF
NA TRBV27 CASRPNPTDSNYGYTF
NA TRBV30 CAWSAGRDTQYF
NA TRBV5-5 CASSHWASGTFTGELFF
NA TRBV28 CASSSRSTEAFF
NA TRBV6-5 CAIQDRSNVLTF
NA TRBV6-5 CASSNGQGVYQPQHF
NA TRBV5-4 CASSTSGGADEQYF
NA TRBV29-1 CSVAGGRGNQPQHF
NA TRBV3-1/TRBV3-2 CASSPPLAAQETQYF
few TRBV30 CAWMEYWGAPRDGYTF
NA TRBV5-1 CASSRGQGKYGYTF
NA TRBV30 CAWSISGTGYHGASQPQHF
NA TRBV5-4 CASSVRLANTEAFF
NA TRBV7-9 CASRHYPDRQGTEAFF
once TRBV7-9 CASSPTASTDTQYF
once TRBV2 CASSSFRGTGVLGDTF
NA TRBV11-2 CASSLNRGNSPLHF
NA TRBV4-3 CASSQTGTGDTEAFF
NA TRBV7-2 CASPTWGTGAGTEAFF
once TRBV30 CAWSRLSGNTIYF
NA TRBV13 CASSHSRDPGSYNEQFF
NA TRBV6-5 CASSYPDRIEAFF
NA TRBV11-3 CASARDSYTGELFF
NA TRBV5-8 CASSLPPENTGELFF
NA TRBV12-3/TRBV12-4 CASSFESHYGYTF
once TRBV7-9 CASSLPTIREQFF
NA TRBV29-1 CSADRNYGYTF
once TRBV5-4 CASSLSVTYQETQYF
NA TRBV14 CASSQDRGGGRNEQYF
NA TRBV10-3 CAIRPGAADTQYF
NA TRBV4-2 CASSQGTGGRGYEQYF
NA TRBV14 CASSQEVGGYYSYNEQFF
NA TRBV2 CASSEQGSNEQYF
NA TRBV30 CAWSVGGANVLTF
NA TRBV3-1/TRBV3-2 CASSQGNTEAFF
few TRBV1 CTSSQGIRDKGVNEKLFF
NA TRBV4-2 CASSQVAGALYNEQFF
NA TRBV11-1 CASSAELNTEAFF
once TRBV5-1 CASSHGTGSLYF
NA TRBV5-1 CASSLTATNEKLFF
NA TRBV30 CAWSVLGASSSYEQYF
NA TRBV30 CAWSVSSYTTEQYF
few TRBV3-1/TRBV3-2 CASSQGGQGARNEQFF